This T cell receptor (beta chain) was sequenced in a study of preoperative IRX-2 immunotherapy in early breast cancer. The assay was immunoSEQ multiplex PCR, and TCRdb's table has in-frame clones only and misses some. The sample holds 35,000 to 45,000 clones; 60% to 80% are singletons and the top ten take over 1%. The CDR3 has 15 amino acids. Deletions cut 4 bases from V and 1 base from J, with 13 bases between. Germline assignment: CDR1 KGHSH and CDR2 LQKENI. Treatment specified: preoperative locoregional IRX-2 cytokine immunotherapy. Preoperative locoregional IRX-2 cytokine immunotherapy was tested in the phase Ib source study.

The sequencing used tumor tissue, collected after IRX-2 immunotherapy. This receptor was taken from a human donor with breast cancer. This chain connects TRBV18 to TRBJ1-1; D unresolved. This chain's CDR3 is CASSLNPGQNTEAFF. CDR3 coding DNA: TGTGCCAGCTCACTTAACCCCGGGCAGAACACTGAAGCTTTCTTT.